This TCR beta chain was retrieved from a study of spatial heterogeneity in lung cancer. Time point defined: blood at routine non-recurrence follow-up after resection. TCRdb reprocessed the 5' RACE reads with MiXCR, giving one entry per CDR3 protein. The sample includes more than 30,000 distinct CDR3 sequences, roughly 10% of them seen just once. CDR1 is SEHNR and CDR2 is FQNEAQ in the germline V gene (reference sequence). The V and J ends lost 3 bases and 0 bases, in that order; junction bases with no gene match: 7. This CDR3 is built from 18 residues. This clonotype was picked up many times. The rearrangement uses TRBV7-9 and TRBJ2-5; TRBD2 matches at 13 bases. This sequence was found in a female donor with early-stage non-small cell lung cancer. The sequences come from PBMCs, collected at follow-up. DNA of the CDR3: TGTGCCAGCAGCTTCGGACTAGCGGGGGCATCGTACCAAGAGACCCAGTACTTC. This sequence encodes CASSFGLAGASYQETQYF.